This paragraph covers one T cell receptor beta chain sequence. Germline V gene sequence: CDR1 MNHEY, CDR2 SVGEGT. The length of the CDR3 is 16 residues. Unmatched junction bases numbered 8, after V lost 5 bases and J lost 2 bases. This entry belongs to a study of blood T cell repertoires in COVID-19. Measured with immunoSEQ multiplex PCR; TCRdb has only the in-frame clones, and not every one. The sample consists of about 80,000 clones, 88% of them appearing once. The chain couples TRBV6-2 or TRBV6-3 to TRBJ2-2; 7 nucleotides line up with TRBD2. The sequence was collected from an elderly woman with acute or convalescent COVID-19. The specimen sequenced was peripheral blood. The CDR3 DNA sequence: TGTGCCAGCAGTCAGCGTTCTAGCGGAAACACCGGGGAGCTGTTTTTT. Translated: CASSQRSSGNTGELFF.